The subject of this entry is one T cell receptor beta chain. As yet, its antigen is unknown. The sample originates from a study of STAT5B mutations in CD4+ large granular lymphocyte leukemia. In the study overall: Among healthy controls, a particular HLA allele went with more CDR3 'QG' motifs. Findings and caveats of the study: No patients shared main leukemic clonotypes, though roughly 27% appeared at low frequency elsewhere. TRBV06-family usage was enriched in top patient clones (8/27) versus controls (2/35). Higher CD4+ than CD8+ T-LGLL clonality might reflect small sample size.

This CDR3 comprises 14 residues. Germline CDR1 reads SQVTM; CDR2 reads ANQGSEA. The junction had 5 bases not matched to a gene; V was cut back by 4 bases and J by 4 bases. Some clones are missing from TCRdb's copy, which holds only in-frame ones; the method was immunoSEQ multiplex PCR. The repertoire holds over 25,000 clones, 81% seen once, with 0.3% to 0.35% in the top ten. The sample comprised CD4+ T cells from blood buffy coats. This clonotype was obtained from a human donor in good health. V is TRBV29-1 and J is TRBJ2-3; 10 bases fit TRBD2. The CDR3 sequence is CSVVRLAGSDTQYF. The DNA for the CDR3 is TGCAGCGTTGTTAGACTAGCGGGCTCAGATACGCAGTATTTT.